The 15 T cell receptor beta chains below all came from one sample that was sequenced in a study of regulatory T cells in long-lasting Graves disease. Building the TCR beta libraries relied on iRepertoire HTBI primers, and CDR3 regions underwent Arm-PCR. Each CDR3 protein gets one entry after TCRdb re-called the multiplex PCR reads with MiXCR. This table holds about 460,000 distinct CDR3 sequences, around a fifth found once. The sample's time point: persistent/refractory GD, antithyroid drugs over 5 years with positive TRAb. Preparation of the TCR library used RNA extracted from PBMCs. This specimen consisted of peripheral blood mononuclear cells (PBMCs), obtained when the disease was refractory, from a patient treated with antithyroid drugs. These receptor sequences come from a female donor with Graves disease.

V is TRBV6-2 or TRBV6-3 and J is TRBJ2-1, with D hard to call. The germline V gene has CDR1 MNHEY and CDR2 SVGEGT. V lost 2 bases and J 7 bases, leaving 9 bases between the germline ends. This CDR3 region has 13 residues. The CDR3 region has the DNA TGTGCCAGCAGTTACGCCCAACAGAATGAGCAGTTCTTC. This codes for CASSYAQQNEQFF.

Only one count was recorded for this clonotype. One end of the junction fails to match germline, which may point to a read error. The chain carries TRBV7-9 and TRBJ1-2; TRBD1 is a possible D gene (5 bases). This CDR3 region has 13 residues. Germline CDR1 reads SEHNR; CDR2 reads FQNEAQ (reference sequence). CDR3 protein: CVSSYGDRRGYTF. CDR3 nucleotides: TGTGTCAGCAGCTACGGGGACCGGCGGGGCTACACCTTC.

The chain recombines TRBV27 with TRBJ1-3; TRBD1 matches 10 bases. The V segment lost 3 bases and the J segment 7 bases; nucleotides outside the gene matches: 12. The germline CDR1 and CDR2 sequences are MNHEY and SMNVEV (reference sequence). This CDR3 has 17 amino acids. The CDR3, as DNA: TGTGCCAGCAGTTTGCGGATTGACAGGGGGCGCGTTAACACCATATATTTT. Amino acid sequence: CASSLRIDRGRVNTIYF.

This clonotype occurred many times. This chain connects TRBV11-3 to TRBJ2-5; weak D call: TRBD1 (6 bases). The germline V gene encodes CDR1 SGHNT and CDR2 YENEEA. The CDR3 runs to 18 residues. V shed 3 bases and J shed 0 bases, with 20 bases lying between them. Here the CDR3 reads CASSFDFSGTKYQETQYF. DNA of the CDR3: TGTGCCAGCAGCTTCGACTTTTCCGGGACAAAGTACCAAGAGACCCAGTACTTC.

On this clonotype: A read error may explain this, as a much larger clone is one base away. A read error is likely, as this CDR3 ends without the conserved phenylalanine or tryptophan. CDR3 sequence reads: CASSSGTGGVTEAFL. The CDR3 DNA sequence: TGTGCCAGCAGTTCCGGGACAGGGGGCGTGACTGAAGCTTTCCTT. V is TRBV6-5 and J is TRBJ1-1; 12 positions match TRBD1. This CDR3 is 15 amino acids long. Germline lookup yields CDR1 MNHEY and CDR2 SVGAGI. The V segment lost 4 bases and the J segment 5 bases; nucleotides outside the gene matches: 5.

Notes on this clonotype: A much larger clone differs from this one at a single base, so this may be a read error. The chain links TRBV30 to TRBJ2-7; D remains unclear. From germline, CDR1 is GTSNPN and CDR2 SVGIG (reference sequence). V was trimmed by 4 bases and J by 2 bases, leaving 9 bases between them. CDR3 length equals 12 residues. The DNA for the CDR3 is TGTGCCTGGACGATAGGGACCTACGAGCAGTACTTC. Translation gives CAWTIGTYEQYF.

There are many counts of this clonotype. The V call is TRBV28, the J call TRBJ2-4, with unresolved D. The germline V gene has CDR1 MDHEN and CDR2 SYDVKM. The CDR3 sequence is 14 residues long. V lost 4 bases and J 3 bases, leaving 10 bases between the germline ends. CDR3 protein: CASSSTMGKNIQYF. CDR3 DNA sequence: TGTGCCAGCAGTTCGACAATGGGCAAAAACATTCAGTACTTC.

The rearrangement links TRBV20-1 to TRBJ1-5, with D maybe TRBD1 (6 bases). There are 16 residues in the CDR3. The germline V and J ends were trimmed by 1 base and 2 bases, with 15 bases remaining between them. CDR1 is DFQATT, CDR2 SNEGSKA, per germline (reference sequence). The CDR3 loop reads CSARAAGGVGNQPQHF. As DNA, the CDR3 is TGCAGTGCTAGAGCAGCGGGGGGCGTCGGCAATCAGCCCCAGCATTTT.

This clonotype was seen repeatedly, ten times or more. The chain has TRBV7-9 and TRBJ2-7; TRBD2 is a possible D gene (5 bases). This CDR3 is built from 14 residues. V was shortened by 4 bases and J by 2 bases, with 12 bases between the two germline ends. In germline, CDR1 is SEHNR, CDR2 FQNEAQ (reference sequence). The CDR3 here is CASSYLGATYEQYF. CDR3 coding DNA: TGTGCCAGCAGCTACCTGGGAGCAACCTACGAGCAGTACTTC.

This clonotype was detected ten times or more. In nucleotides, the CDR3 is TGTGCCAGCAGCACGGACGGATACAATGAGCAGTTCTTC. It specifies CASSTDGYNEQFF. The chain employs TRBV7-9 and TRBJ2-5; D is ambiguous. The last part of the DNA fits TRBJ2-1 better; the J call may be wrong. The germline CDR1 and CDR2 sequences are SEHNR and FQNEAQ (reference sequence). CDR3 size: 13 residues.

This clonotype came up many times. The CDR3 spells CASSSSGGKETQYF. The CDR3 nucleotides are TGTGCCAGCAGTTCTAGCGGGGGAAAAGAGACCCAGTACTTC. This sequence joins TRBV12-3 or TRBV12-4 and TRBJ2-5; 10 nucleotides align to TRBD2. The CDR3 runs 14 residues. V trimming: 4 bases; J trimming: 3 bases; junction bases outside the gene matches: 2.

A few counts support this clonotype. The V and J genes are TRBV30 and TRBJ1-3, with D hard to call. The ends were cut back, 4 bases at V and 1 base at J, with 11 bases in the middle. The CDR3 spans 14 residues. The germline V gene has CDR1 GTSNPN and CDR2 SVGIG (reference sequence). The CDR3 DNA is TGTGCCTGGATAGGGCGCGGATCTGGAAACACCATATATTTT. Translating it yields CAWIGRGSGNTIYF.

The V gene is TRBV12-3 or TRBV12-4, the J gene TRBJ2-5, with 7 bases aligning to TRBD2. The CDR3 is 13 residues long. J was trimmed by 5 bases and V by 8 bases; bases with no gene match: 8. The CDR3 region has the DNA TGTGCCAGCCAGAGGACTAGGGGCGAGACCCAGTACTTC. As protein: CASQRTRGETQYF.

In its sample, this clonotype was seen many times. The chain combines TRBV10-3 with TRBJ1-2; D not resolved. Trimming left V 6 bases short and J 4 bases short, with 18 bases between. The germline V gene has CDR1 ENHRY and CDR2 SYGVKD. The CDR3 runs to 15 residues. The CDR3 DNA follows: TGTGCCATCAGCGGAACCGACGGATTCGGCTATGGCTACACCTTC. It codes for CAISGTDGFGYGYTF.

This chain connects TRBV7-9 to TRBJ1-1, with D hard to call. Trimming took off 6 bases at V and 7 bases at J, with 12 bases between the two ends. CDR1 is SEHNR and CDR2 is FQNEAQ in the germline V gene (reference sequence). This CDR3 has 12 amino acids. Here the CDR3 reads CASSRLGFEAFF. The CDR3 DNA sequence: TGTGCCAGCAGTAGGCTAGGCTTTGAAGCTTTCTTT.